Each of the 10 T cell receptor beta chains below was sequenced from the same sample in a study of shared clonotypes between healthy human individuals. The assay was immunoSEQ multiplex PCR, and TCRdb's table has in-frame clones only and misses some. This sample has 300,000 to 350,000 clones, with roughly 70% found just once. The sample comprised memory CD4+ T cells sorted from blood. As for subset: CD45RA-negative fraction. Every receptor here comes from a man aged 25-45 years in good health.

This clone was detected only once. The chain recombines TRBV4-1 with TRBJ2-3, with a weak D call TRBD2 (6 bases). Trimming took off 3 bases at V and 3 bases at J, with 10 bases between the two ends. Germline V lookup: CDR1 MGHRA, CDR2 YSYEKL. The CDR3 is made up of 14 amino acids. CDR3 sequence reads: CASSQAGTTDTQYF. The CDR3 DNA follows: TGCGCCAGCAGCCAGGCGGGAACGACAGATACGCAGTATTTT.

The chain carries TRBV6-5 and TRBJ2-5; tentatively, D is TRBD1 (5 bases). Germline V lookup: CDR1 MNHEY, CDR2 SVGAGI. The CDR3 runs to 15 residues. Trimming shortened V by 5 bases and J by 0 bases, and 13 bases separated the two germline ends. CDR3 DNA: TGTGCCAGCAGTCCAGACAGAATCTACCAAGAGACCCAGTACTTC. Residues: CASSPDRIYQETQYF.

V usage is TRBV18 and J usage is TRBJ2-2; 11 bases match TRBD2. CDR1 KGHSH and CDR2 LQKENI come from the germline V gene. The V segment lost 6 bases and the J segment 0 bases; nucleotides outside the gene matches: 0. The CDR3 has 15 residues. The CDR3 loop is CASSGLAANTGELFF. The CDR3 nucleotides read TGTGCCAGCTCGGGACTAGCGGCGAACACCGGGGAGCTGTTTTTT.

The chain joins TRBV15 to TRBJ2-3; the D call may be TRBD1 or TRBD2 (5 bases each). V lost 5 bases and J lost 6, with 15 bases in between. This CDR3 contains 14 residues. Germline CDR1 and CDR2: LNHNV and YYDKDF (reference sequence). The CDR3 DNA reads TGTGCCACCAGCGGCAGGGACGTCACGGATACGCAGTATTTT. Its translation is CATSGRDVTDTQYF.

The genes are TRBV9 and TRBJ2-7; possibly TRBD2 for D (5 bases). V was pared by 3 bases and J by 1 base, with 8 bases between. CDR1 is SGDLS and CDR2 is YYNGEE in the germline V gene. The length of the CDR3 is 13 residues. CDR3 amino acids: CASSAGMSYEQYF. The CDR3 coding sequence is TGTGCCAGCAGCGCCGGGATGTCCTACGAGCAGTACTTC.

V is TRBV28 and J is TRBJ2-3; 7 bases map to TRBD2. Unmatched junction bases numbered 11, after V lost 7 bases and J lost 7 bases. This CDR3 comprises 14 residues. The V gene's germline CDR1 is MDHEN and CDR2 SYDVKM. CDR3 amino acids: CASIGSGSPHTQYF. The CDR3 DNA follows: TGTGCCAGCATCGGTAGCGGGTCCCCTCATACGCAGTATTTT.

The V and J genes are TRBV10-3 and TRBJ1-2; no firm D call. The V end lost 3 bases, the J end lost 8 bases, and 16 bases lay between the germline ends. The CDR3 contains 14 residues. The germline V gene has CDR1 ENHRY and CDR2 SYGVKD. The CDR3 loop is CAISELGGIVGYTF. The CDR3 DNA sequence: TGTGCCATCAGTGAACTGGGAGGGATTGTCGGCTACACCTTC.

The chain uses TRBV7-2 and TRBJ2-2; D uncertain. The germline V gene has CDR1 SGHTA and CDR2 FQGNSA. The CDR3 is made up of 15 amino acids. Trimming removed 1 base at V and 9 bases at J, with 15 bases between. The CDR3, as DNA: TGTGCCAGCAGCTTAGACTTCCGGCAATTCAGGGAGCTGTTTTTT. Amino acid sequence: CASSLDFRQFRELFF. Combining the CDR3 with reference TRBV7-2 and TRBJ2-2 gives the whole variable domain GAGVSQSPSNKVTEKGKDVELRCDPISGHTALYWYRQSLGQGLEFLIYFQGNSAPDKSGLPSDRFSAERTGGSVSTLTIQRTQQEDSAVYLCASSLDFRQFRELFFGEGSRLTVL.

This clone is classed as medium-sized. Other DNA sequences in this sample translate to the same CDR3. The chain employs TRBV10-3 and TRBJ2-5; TRBD1 matches at 7 bases. CDR3 length: 14 residues. V lost 3 bases, J lost 2 bases, and 3 bases stayed unmatched. The germline V gene encodes CDR1 ENHRY and CDR2 SYGVKD. CDR3 in DNA: TGTGCCATCAGTGAAGGGGGCGAACAAGAGACCCAGTACTTC. Translating it yields CAISEGGEQETQYF.

This clone came up once. The V gene is TRBV5-4, the J gene TRBJ2-2, with TRBD1 as a possible D gene (6 bases). The germline gives CDR1 SGHNT, CDR2 YYREEE (reference sequence). This CDR3 spans 16 amino acids. The germline V and J ends were trimmed by 7 bases and 2 bases, with 18 bases remaining between them. In DNA, the CDR3 is TGTGCCAGCTCTTGGACAGCTTTCTTAAACACCGGGGAGCTGTTTTTT. This encodes CASSWTAFLNTGELFF.